This T cell receptor (beta chain) was identified in a study of molecular identifiers for immune sequencing clone quantification. Study details: Naive CD8 RNA (20,000 or 100,000 cells) was divided into five aliquots, with four sequenced.

The CDR3 runs 12 residues. MiXCR was run by TCRdb on the PCR reads, yielding one entry per CDR3 protein. The data contain over 550,000 distinct CDR3 sequences, 25% of them seen just once; the ten biggest clones take up 0.7% to 0.95%. Comment on this clonotype: Its specificity is not known. This may be a read error, as it is one base from a much larger clone.

Study-level results: Clonotypes topping 20 RNA copies carried over 99% of effector molecules but under 1% of naive ones. Researchers reportedly could pick up spiked Jurkat TCR RNA from one cell mixed into about a million naive cells.

Material for sequencing was naive CD8+ T cells from blood, with Jurkat cell RNA spiked in. Subset given: FACS-sorted CD8+CD4-CCR7+CD45RA+ naive T cells. The clonotype originates from a human donor in good health. Some libraries in this study had Jurkat cell RNA spiked in. The rearrangement joins TRBV12-3 or TRBV12-4 to TRBJ1-1; D perhaps matches TRBD1 (5 bases). CDR3 amino acids: CASSFDSSEVFF. CDR3 nucleotide sequence: TGTGCCAGCAGTTTTGACAGCTCCGAAGTTTTCTTT.